This T cell receptor beta chain was obtained from a study of blood T cell repertoires in COVID-19. This clone is a singleton in its sample. Using immunoSEQ multiplex PCR, the repertoire was profiled, and TCRdb retains in-frame clones only, with some absent. The sample yields 350,000 or so clones, 88% seen once. Germline V gene data show CDR1 as SNHLY and CDR2 as FYNNEI. The CDR3 contains 15 residues. Trimming stripped 4 bases from V and 2 bases from J, with 12 bases between. This clonotype was obtained from a woman aged 25 to 39 who had been exposed to COVID-19. Sequencing used PBMCs or T cells enriched from blood (not recorded which). This chain joins TRBV2 and TRBJ1-5; the D gene is possibly TRBD1 (5 bases). CDR3 amino acids: CASSVRGGGNQPQHF. CDR3 DNA: TGTGCCAGCAGTGTTCGTGGGGGGGGCAATCAGCCCCAGCATTTT.